The sequence of this TCR beta chain was determined in a study of cytomegalovirus exposure and HLA in healthy donors. Study-wide context: As released early, the data held approximately 80 million unique TCRs from HLA-typed donors.

As for this clone: What it recognizes is unknown.

The PCR used 60 Vbeta and 13 Jbeta primers. Data came from immunoSEQ multiplex PCR; TCRdb stores just in-frame clones and leaves some out. The data hold tens of thousands of clones, with approximately 70% observed a single time. Germline V gene data show CDR1 as SGHVS and CDR2 as FNYEAQ. V dropped 2 bases and J dropped 8 bases, with 15 bases sitting between them. CDR3 length: 14 residues. Findings and limits, study-wide: Rare TCR sequences dominated, though some public TCRs recurred in many donors.

Input material: PBMCs. The sequence came from a man aged 30 to 39 in good health and CMV-seronegative. The chain uses TRBV7-6 and TRBJ1-2; D may be TRBD1 (6 bases). The CDR3 loop is CASSLIDQGKGYTF. The DNA for the CDR3 is TGTGCCAGCAGCTTAATCGACCAGGGGAAAGGCTACACCTTC.